This is a list of T cell receptor beta chains from one sample in a study of cytomegalovirus exposure and HLA in healthy donors. The table came from immunoSEQ multiplex PCR; TCRdb's copy has only in-frame clones and leaves some out. In the table there are some 150,000 clones, over 60% of which are singletons. The specimen was PBMCs. The receptors here all came from a woman aged 30 to 39 in good health and CMV-seropositive. Each CDR3 is given with its conserved first and last residue. D genes are given only for firm matches. Some rows mark clone size as missing; the rest say once, few, many or name a class of expanded clone.

j_call clone_size v_call d_call cdr3_aa cdr3_nt
TRBJ2-7 NA TRBV11-3 TRBD1 CASSNRDRGSGEQYF TGTGCCAGCAGCAACCGGGACAGGGGCTCGGGGGAGCAGTACTTC
TRBJ2-1 NA TRBV9 TRBD2 CASSPWGGGTYNEQFF TGTGCCAGCAGCCCGTGGGGCGGGGGGACCTACAATGAGCAGTTCTTC
TRBJ1-2 NA TRBV5-1 NA CASSLAGTTNYGYTF TGCGCCAGCAGCTTGGCGGGGACTACTAACTATGGCTACACCTTC
TRBJ2-2 NA TRBV7-9 NA CATQTQGTRRAGELFF TGTGCCACCCAAACCCAAGGGACACGTCGAGCGGGGGAGCTGTTTTTT
TRBJ2-3 NA TRBV15 NA CATSGGQFTDTQYF TGTGCCACCAGCGGGGGACAATTCACAGATACGCAGTATTTT
TRBJ2-7 NA TRBV5-1 TRBD2 CASSPTSGSSYEQYF TGCGCCAGCAGCCCGACTAGCGGGTCGTCCTACGAGCAGTACTTC
TRBJ2-5 NA TRBV5-1 NA CASSFSETQYF TGCGCCAGCAGCTTTTCTGAGACCCAGTACTTC
TRBJ1-5 NA TRBV7-8 NA CASRLGASNQPQHF TGTGCCAGCAGGTTGGGGGCGAGCAATCAGCCCCAGCATTTT
TRBJ1-1 few TRBV9 TRBD1 CASSVVTGYTEAFF TGTGCCAGCAGCGTGGTGACAGGGTACACTGAAGCTTTCTTT
TRBJ2-7 NA TRBV12-5 NA CASGPPDGVGYEQYF TGTGCTAGTGGTCCCCCGGACGGGGTTGGCTACGAGCAGTACTTC
TRBJ2-3 NA TRBV18 TRBD1 CASSRGQVGTDTQYF TGTGCCAGCTCCCGCGGACAGGTTGGCACAGATACGCAGTATTTT
TRBJ1-1 NA TRBV6-5 NA CASGWGHGFF TGTGCCAGCGGGTGGGGACACGGTTTCTTT
TRBJ1-5 NA TRBV4-1 NA CASAERGGQPQHF TGCGCCAGCGCGGAACGGGGAGGTCAGCCCCAGCATTTT
TRBJ2-3 NA TRBV6-1 NA CASSSRNTDTQYF TGTGCCAGCAGCTCTAGAAACACAGATACGCAGTATTTT
TRBJ1-1 few TRBV19 NA CASSIPGVNTEAFF TGTGCCAGTAGTATTCCAGGGGTGAACACTGAAGCTTTCTTT
TRBJ1-1 NA TRBV11-2 NA CASSLDRVSTEAFF TGTGCCAGCAGCTTAGACAGGGTGAGCACTGAAGCTTTCTTT
TRBJ2-1 few TRBV6-6 NA CASTPGVSYNEQFF TGTGCCAGCACCCCCGGGGTATCCTACAATGAGCAGTTCTTC
TRBJ1-2 NA TRBV2 TRBD1 CASRSRSGGGFGYTF TGTGCCAGCAGAAGCCGATCAGGGGGCGGGTTTGGCTACACCTTC
TRBJ1-5 few TRBV6-6 NA CASSRRENNQPQHF TGTGCCAGCAGTCGCCGGGAAAACAATCAGCCCCAGCATTTT
TRBJ2-7 NA TRBV7-2 TRBD1 CASSVDGQGSYEQYF TGTGCCAGCAGCGTAGACGGACAGGGTTCCTACGAGCAGTACTTC
TRBJ2-5 NA TRBV5-4 NA CASSLAGQQETQYF TGTGCCAGCAGCTTGGCAGGACAGCAAGAGACCCAGTACTTC
TRBJ2-1 NA TRBV6-5 NA CASRLSPAGSNEQFF TGTGCCAGCCGCCTATCCCCGGCAGGCAGCAATGAGCAGTTCTTC
TRBJ2-7 NA TRBV30 NA CAWSSIHEQYF TGTGCCTGGAGTTCTATACACGAGCAGTACTTC
TRBJ2-7 NA TRBV28 TRBD1 CASSLEQGRFNYEQYF TGTGCCAGCAGTTTAGAACAGGGGCGATTTAACTACGAGCAGTACTTC
TRBJ2-3 NA TRBV30 TRBD2 CAWSKGLVADTQYF TGTGCCTGGAGTAAAGGACTAGTTGCAGATACGCAGTATTTT
TRBJ2-7 NA TRBV5-1 TRBD1 CASCEAPGQKFYEQYF TGCGCCAGCTGTGAGGCCCCGGGACAGAAATTCTACGAGCAGTACTTC
TRBJ2-7 NA TRBV11-3 NA CASRGPMTGSYEQYF TGTGCCAGCAGGGGTCCTATGACGGGCTCCTACGAGCAGTACTTC
TRBJ2-3 NA TRBV28 TRBD2 CASSFQRDSDTQYF TGTGCCAGCAGTTTCCAGCGGGACTCAGATACGCAGTATTTT
TRBJ1-1 once TRBV29-1 TRBD1 CSARDRRNTEAFF TGCAGCGCCCGGGACAGGAGAAACACTGAAGCTTTCTTT
TRBJ2-7 NA TRBV7-6 TRBD1 CASSLAGGSGYEQYF TGTGCCAGCAGTTTAGCAGGGGGTTCTGGCTACGAGCAGTACTTC
TRBJ2-7 NA TRBV6-5 NA CASSTGSYEQYF TGTGCCAGCAGCACAGGGTCCTACGAGCAGTACTTC
TRBJ2-4 NA TRBV6-1 NA CASSESGADKNIQYF TGTGCCAGCAGTGAATCTGGGGCGGATAAAAACATTCAGTACTTC
TRBJ2-1 NA TRBV25-1 TRBD2 CASSGAGGDEQFF TGTGCCAGCAGTGGGGCGGGAGGGGATGAGCAGTTCTTC
TRBJ2-1 NA TRBV7-2 TRBD2 CASSLAASGVNEQFF TGTGCCAGCAGCTTAGCGGCTAGCGGGGTCAATGAGCAGTTCTTC
TRBJ2-1 NA TRBV2 TRBD2 CASSEEGVLAGDSSEFF TGTGCCAGCAGTGAAGAGGGGGTATTAGCGGGAGACTCCTCCGAGTTCTTC
TRBJ2-3 NA TRBV7-6 TRBD1 CASSLRDRSTDTQYF TGTGCCAGCAGCCTCCGGGACAGGAGCACAGATACGCAGTATTTT
TRBJ1-1 NA TRBV28 NA CAILRGANTEAFF TGTGCCATCCTCCGTGGGGCGAACACTGAAGCTTTCTTT
TRBJ2-1 few TRBV27 TRBD2 CASSPSGGIYEQFF TGTGCCAGCAGTCCTAGCGGGGGGATCTATGAGCAGTTCTTC
TRBJ2-7 NA TRBV2 NA CASGTSIAYEQYF TGTGCCAGCGGGACATCAATCGCCTACGAGCAGTACTTC
TRBJ2-7 NA TRBV7-2 TRBD1 CASRHDPGQGLQYF TGTGCCAGCAGACACGACCCGGGACAGGGCCTTCAGTACTTC
TRBJ2-6 few TRBV6-5 NA CASSYSPGTGANVLTF TGTGCCAGCAGTTACTCCCCCGGGACTGGGGCCAACGTCCTGACTTTC
TRBJ1-2 NA TRBV11-2 NA CASSLDPTGYGYTF TGTGCCAGCAGCTTAGATCCGACAGGCTATGGCTACACCTTC
TRBJ2-1 few TRBV5-4 TRBD2 CASSPAGTSSYNEQFF TGTGCCAGCAGCCCCGCCGGGACTAGCTCCTACAATGAGCAGTTCTTC
TRBJ1-2 NA TRBV5-1 TRBD1 CASSPTGQGMRGYTF TGCGCCAGCAGCCCCACGGGACAGGGAATGCGAGGCTACACCTTC
TRBJ1-1 many TRBV6-1 NA CASSESLNTEAFF TGTGCCAGCAGTGAATCTTTGAACACTGAAGCTTTCTTT
TRBJ2-7 once TRBV2 NA CASIQVGRGETYEQYF TGTGCCAGCATCCAAGTGGGGCGGGGCGAGACCTACGAGCAGTACTTC
TRBJ1-2 NA TRBV30 NA CAWSTRGGYGYTF TGTGCCTGGAGTACACGGGGGGGCTATGGCTACACCTTC
TRBJ2-1 NA TRBV7-9 TRBD2 CASSSLTSGRGEQFF TGTGCCAGCAGTTCGTTGACTAGCGGGAGAGGTGAGCAGTTCTTC
TRBJ1-5 few TRBV6-1 TRBD1 CASSLGQGRNQPQHF TGTGCCAGCAGTCTAGGACAGGGCCGCAATCAGCCCCAGCATTTT
TRBJ1-5 NA TRBV5-1 NA CASSPQGNQPQHF TGCGCCAGCAGCCCGCAGGGAAATCAGCCCCAGCATTTT
TRBJ1-2 few TRBV29-1 NA CSVQGYGYTF TGCAGCGTACAGGGATATGGCTACACCTTC
TRBJ2-3 few TRBV4-1 NA CASSQGLATSTDTQYF TGCGCCAGCAGCCAAGGTTTAGCGACTAGCACAGATACGCAGTATTTT
TRBJ1-1 many TRBV6-5 NA CASRRIGREAFF TGTGCCAGCAGAAGAATCGGCAGGGAAGCTTTCTTT
TRBJ2-7 few TRBV27 TRBD2 CASSPFSLAGFYEQYF TGTGCCAGCAGTCCATTCTCACTAGCGGGATTTTACGAGCAGTACTTC